A selection of T cell receptor beta chains follows, all from one sample in a study of blood T cell repertoires in COVID-19. Assay used: immunoSEQ multiplex PCR; TCRdb lists only in-frame clones, some missing. The repertoire has 200,000 to 250,000 clones, 70% to 90% of them found once; the top ten carry about a tenth. The sequenced sample consisted of PBMCs or T cells enriched from blood (not recorded which). These receptors all come from a man aged 30 to 45 who had recovered from COVID-19. The CDR3 runs from the conserved cysteine through the conserved F or W. The order of the fields is D gene, J gene, clone size, V gene, CDR3 protein, CDR3 DNA. A D gene is named only where the DNA matches it firmly. Clone size is shown for a subset of rows, as once, few, many or a class of expanded clone.

>NA|TRBJ1-3|NA|TRBV4-3
CASSPGSGITYSGNTIYF
TGCGCCAGCAGCCCCGGTTCCGGGATCACCTACTCTGGAAACACCATATATTTT
>NA|TRBJ1-2|NA|TRBV6-2/TRBV6-3
CASSYPQGISYGYTF
TGTGCCAGCAGTTACCCCCAGGGGATTTCATATGGCTACACCTTC
>NA|TRBJ2-7|NA|TRBV4-1
CASSQEGGRTYEQYF
TGCGCCAGCAGCCAAGAGGGAGGTAGGACCTACGAGCAGTACTTC
>TRBD1|TRBJ1-1|NA|TRBV7-9
CASSYWDSTTEAFF
TGTGCCAGCAGCTATTGGGACAGCACCACTGAAGCTTTCTTT
>TRBD2|TRBJ2-1|NA|TRBV24-1
CATSGTSGESSYNEQFF
TGTGCCACCAGCGGGACTAGCGGGGAGAGCTCCTACAATGAGCAGTTCTTC
>NA|TRBJ2-7|NA|TRBV21-1
CASSIWDSPEQYF
TGTGCCAGCAGCATCTGGGACAGTCCCGAGCAGTACTTC
>TRBD2|TRBJ2-3|NA|TRBV7-2
CASSLAGLPTDTQYF
TGTGCCAGCAGCTTAGCGGGACTACCCACAGATACGCAGTATTTT
>TRBD2|TRBJ2-1|NA|TRBV10-3
CAISVGTSGGDEQFF
TGTGCCATCAGTGTAGGGACTAGCGGGGGAGATGAGCAGTTCTTC
>TRBD2|TRBJ2-3|NA|TRBV3-1/TRBV3-2
CASSHRRGSGPGREKLADTQYF
TGTGCCAGCAGCCACAGACGGGGTAGCGGGCCGGGGCGAGAAAAGCTCGCAGATACGCAGTATTTT
>TRBD1|TRBJ1-2|NA|TRBV5-1
CASSSWDREDGYTF
TGCGCCAGCAGCAGCTGGGACAGGGAGGATGGCTACACCTTC
>NA|TRBJ1-1|NA|TRBV27
CASSPRQLRAFF
TGTGCCAGCAGTCCCCGACAGTTGAGAGCTTTCTTT
>NA|TRBJ2-3|NA|TRBV5-1
CASRSQKFTDTQYF
TGCGCCAGCCGATCCCAGAAATTTACAGATACGCAGTATTTT
>NA|TRBJ2-7|NA|TRBV7-3
CASSPPGSYEQYF
TGTGCCAGCAGCCCTCCGGGTTCCTACGAGCAGTACTTC
>NA|TRBJ2-2|NA|TRBV11-2
CASSSRAGSAGELFF
TGTGCCAGCAGCTCCAGGGCAGGGTCAGCCGGGGAGCTGTTTTTT
>NA|TRBJ1-6|NA|TRBV12-3/TRBV12-4
CASRIQVNSPLHF
TGTGCCAGCAGGATCCAGGTTAATTCACCCCTCCACTTT
>NA|TRBJ1-3|NA|TRBV7-9
CAGSSPGNTIYF
TGTGCCGGGAGTAGCCCCGGAAACACCATATATTTT
>TRBD2|TRBJ2-1|NA|TRBV3-1/TRBV3-2
CASSQTEAGESFF
TGTGCCAGCAGCCAGACCGAAGCGGGGGAGTCGTTCTTC
>NA|TRBJ1-4|NA|TRBV28
CASRLGLIRGEKLFF
TGTGCCAGCAGACTCGGACTCATACGGGGAGAAAAACTGTTTTTT
>NA|TRBJ1-5|few|TRBV25-1
CASSDQGNQPQHF
TGTGCCAGCAGTGATCAGGGGAATCAGCCCCAGCATTTT
>TRBD1|TRBJ1-1|NA|TRBV19
CASSRGDRVVSRKNTEAFF
TGTGCCAGCAGTCGGGGAGACAGGGTGGTTTCACGGAAGAACACTGAAGCTTTCTTT
>NA|TRBJ1-6|NA|TRBV2
CASSYREPSSYNSPLHF
TGTGCCAGCAGTTACAGGGAACCCAGCTCCTATAATTCACCCCTCCACTTT
>NA|TRBJ1-3|once|TRBV7-2
CASSLWRNSGNTIYF
TGTGCCAGCAGCTTATGGAGGAACTCTGGAAACACCATATATTTT
>TRBD1|TRBJ1-5|NA|TRBV6-5
CASKIQGNSNQPQHF
TGTGCCAGCAAAATACAGGGGAATAGCAATCAGCCCCAGCATTTT
>NA|TRBJ1-4|NA|TRBV6-6
CAVQGSRNEKLFF
TGTGCCGTACAGGGTTCCCGTAATGAAAAACTGTTTTTT
>TRBD1|TRBJ2-3|NA|TRBV27
CATLAQGASGTDTQYF
TGTGCCACCCTAGCGCAGGGGGCTTCGGGCACAGATACGCAGTATTTT
>TRBD2|TRBJ2-3|NA|TRBV7-2
CASSLDFGGYSGTTDTQYF
TGTGCCAGCAGCTTAGATTTCGGGGGGTATAGCGGAACCACAGATACGCAGTATTTT
>NA|TRBJ1-2|NA|TRBV9
CASSREASYGYTF
TGTGCCAGCAGCAGGGAGGCGAGCTATGGCTACACCTTC
>TRBD2|TRBJ2-7|NA|TRBV19
CASSTGLAGDSTQYF
TGTGCCAGTAGTACAGGACTAGCGGGAGATTCAACGCAGTACTTC
>NA|TRBJ2-3|NA|TRBV29-1
CSVGVGDTDTQYF
TGCAGCGTTGGGGTCGGGGACACAGATACGCAGTATTTT
>NA|TRBJ2-1|NA|TRBV13
CASSFSGINSNEQFF
TGTGCCAGCAGCTTCTCCGGGATAAACTCCAATGAGCAGTTCTTC
>TRBD2|TRBJ2-7|NA|TRBV18
CASSPRGISYEQYF
TGTGCCAGCTCACCGCGGGGGATCTCCTACGAGCAGTACTTC
>NA|TRBJ1-1|NA|TRBV20-1
CSASGGGSAFF
TGCAGTGCTAGTGGGGGGGGGAGTGCTTTCTTT
>TRBD2|TRBJ2-2|NA|TRBV3-1/TRBV3-2
CASSQENLAGLNTGELFF
TGTGCCAGCAGCCAAGAGAACCTAGCGGGCCTAAACACCGGGGAGCTGTTTTTT
>NA|TRBJ2-1|NA|TRBV19
CASRISGSYNEQFF
TGTGCCAGTAGGATTAGCGGCTCCTACAATGAGCAGTTCTTC
>TRBD1|TRBJ2-1|few|TRBV5-4
CASSATGGLYNEQFF
TGTGCCAGCAGCGCCACAGGGGGGCTCTACAATGAGCAGTTCTTC
>NA|TRBJ2-7|NA|TRBV29-1
CSVEDTADSDYEQYF
TGCAGCGTTGAAGATACTGCGGACAGTGACTACGAGCAGTACTTC
>NA|TRBJ1-6|NA|TRBV28
CASSFDSGPSGHF
TGTGCCAGCAGTTTTGATTCAGGGCCTTCAGGCCACTTT
>TRBD2|TRBJ2-3|NA|TRBV19
CASSIQSGGPEMAQYF
TGTGCCAGTAGTATCCAAAGCGGGGGCCCTGAGATGGCGCAGTATTTT
>TRBD1|TRBJ1-1|NA|TRBV4-2
CASSQGQGGTEAFF
TGTGCCAGCAGCCAGGGACAGGGGGGCACTGAAGCTTTCTTT
>TRBD2|TRBJ2-7|NA|TRBV5-1
CASSLVLTSGTHEQYF
TGCGCCAGCAGCTTGGTTCTTACTAGCGGGACCCACGAGCAGTACTTC
>TRBD1|TRBJ1-1|NA|TRBV28
CASSLTGYMNTEAFF
TGTGCCAGCAGTCTGACAGGGTACATGAACACTGAAGCTTTCTTT
>NA|TRBJ1-6|NA|TRBV5-4
CASSGTGSSYNSPLHF
TGTGCCAGCAGCGGCACAGGGAGCTCCTATAATTCACCCCTCCACTTT
>NA|TRBJ1-2|NA|TRBV2
CASSLTGKDYGYTF
TGTGCCAGCAGTCTTACAGGGAAGGACTATGGCTACACCTTC
>NA|TRBJ2-2|NA|TRBV10-1
CASSNGLINTGELFF
TGCGCCAGCAGTAATGGACTGATTAACACCGGGGAGCTGTTTTTT
>TRBD2|TRBJ2-3|NA|TRBV6-6
CASTSSGRADTQYF
TGTGCCAGCACATCTAGCGGGAGGGCCGATACGCAGTATTTT
>NA|TRBJ1-1|NA|TRBV29-1
CSVAGPPPGNTEAFF
TGCAGCGTTGCCGGTCCACCTCCCGGGAACACTGAAGCTTTCTTT
>NA|TRBJ2-3|NA|TRBV11-2
CASSLDTVGLRSTDTQYF
TGTGCCAGCAGCTTAGATACTGTAGGACTACGAAGCACAGATACGCAGTATTTT
>TRBD2|TRBJ2-2|NA|TRBV9
CASSVLGSGTSRELFF
TGTGCCAGCAGCGTTTTAGGTAGCGGGACGTCACGGGAGCTGTTTTTT
>NA|TRBJ2-4|few|TRBV2
CASSSIGTLAKNIQYF
TGTGCCAGCAGCAGCATAGGGACATTAGCCAAAAACATTCAGTACTTC
>NA|TRBJ1-6|few|TRBV5-5
CASSLTGSFNSPLHF
TGTGCCAGCAGCTTGACAGGGTCCTTCAATTCACCCCTCCACTTT
>NA|TRBJ2-7|NA|TRBV24-1
CATSDFGTGSSKMYF
NA
>NA|TRBJ2-2|NA|TRBV2
CASSSIGQSNTGELFF
TGTGCCAGCAGCTCTATTGGACAGAGTAACACCGGGGAGCTGTTTTTT
>NA|TRBJ2-7|NA|TRBV18
CASSPGLESYEQYF
TGTGCCAGCTCACCGGGGCTGGAGAGCTACGAGCAGTACTTC
>TRBD2|TRBJ2-1|NA|TRBV27
CASSSGMVAGGKYNEQFF
TGTGCCAGCAGTTCCGGGATGGTAGCGGGGGGAAAGTACAATGAGCAGTTCTTC
>NA|TRBJ2-7|NA|TRBV11-2
CASSSTIPYEQYF
TGTGCCAGCAGCTCCACTATTCCCTACGAGCAGTACTTC
>NA|TRBJ1-1|NA|TRBV18
CASSPQGVGTEAFF
TGTGCCAGCTCACCACAGGGAGTAGGCACTGAAGCTTTCTTT
>NA|TRBJ2-7|NA|TRBV5-1
CASSLALAGSGEQYF
TGCGCCAGCAGCTTGGCTTTGGCAGGCTCGGGGGAGCAGTACTTC
>NA|TRBJ1-2|once|TRBV6-5
CASSLLGLFNGYTF
TGTGCCAGCAGCTTATTGGGGCTGTTTAATGGCTACACCTTC
>TRBD2|TRBJ2-1|NA|TRBV7-9
CASSLIRGGLNNEQFF
TGTGCCAGCAGCTTAATTCGGGGGGGCCTCAACAATGAGCAGTTCTTC